These 4 T cell receptor beta chains were sequenced from one sample in a study of T cell responses to AZD1222 COVID-19 vaccine. Data came from immunoSEQ multiplex PCR; TCRdb stores just in-frame clones and leaves some out. The data show 65,000 to 100,000 clones, 80% seen once. Sequences were derived from peripheral blood, sampled on day 0 of AZD1222 vaccination. Receptor source: an adult in good health.

The chain has TRBV10-2 and TRBJ1-6; TRBD1 matches 10 bases. The CDR3 is made up of 14 amino acids. Germline CDR1 WSHSY, CDR2 SAAADI. The J segment lost 9 bases and the V segment lost 5 bases, leaving 4 bases of the junction unmatched. The CDR3 DNA is TGCGCCAGCAGTCCCCGGGACAGGGGTTCACCCCTCCACTTT. Amino acids: CASSPRDRGSPLHF.

This clone has more than one count but fewer than ten. The genes are TRBV3-1 (or the pseudogene TRBV3-2) and TRBJ1-1, with no clear D. CDR1 is LGHDT, CDR2 YNNKEL, per germline (reference sequence). The CDR3 runs to 14 residues. V was pared by 4 bases and J by 1 base, with 10 bases between. The CDR3 DNA reads TGTGCCAGCAGCCCGCCTCGGCAGAACACTGAAGCTTTCTTT. It is translated as CASSPPRQNTEAFF.

The rearrangement uses TRBV5-4 and TRBJ2-2; the D is unclear. Trimming took off 7 bases at V and 2 bases at J, with 12 bases between the two ends. The germline V gene encodes CDR1 SGHNT and CDR2 YYREEE (reference sequence). The CDR3 contains 14 residues. The CDR3 DNA follows: TGTGCCAGCTATTCGACCCCTAACACCGGGGAGCTGTTTTTT. Protein product: CASYSTPNTGELFF.

This clone was recorded once. This chain joins TRBV30 and TRBJ2-7, with D possibly being TRBD1 (6 bases). Trimming cost V 3 bases and J 3 bases, with 12 bases left between them. The CDR3 length is 13 residues. The V gene's germline CDR1 is GTSNPN and CDR2 SVGIG (reference sequence). The CDR3 DNA reads TGTGCCTGGAGGGAAACAGGGATCTACGAGCAGTACTTC. Its translation is CAWRETGIYEQYF.